This T cell receptor (beta chain) was sequenced during a study of blood T cell repertoires in COVID-19. Turning to the study itself: There were acute and convalescent COVID-19 samples, and they came from the United States, Italy and Spain.

Original methodology: Amplification of reference gene primers was used by the study to estimate nucleated cell counts. Profiling relied on immunoSEQ multiplex PCR, and the TCRdb table lists in-frame clones only, not all of them. V and J calls and clone size are those listed in that table; D and trimming were worked out from the DNA. The sample includes around 70,000 clones, 86% of them seen just once. Germline V gives CDR1 WNHNN, CDR2 SYGVQD (reference sequence). V was pared by 0 bases and J by 3 bases, with 2 bases of the junction left unmatched. The CDR3 is 16 amino acids. The clonotype originates from a man between 50 and 59 years old with acute or convalescent COVID-19. This chain links TRBV10-1 with TRBJ2-1; 10 positions agree with TRBD1. The sample consisted of peripheral blood. The CDR3 protein is CASSESGTGDYNEQFF. The CDR3 coding sequence is TGCGCCAGCAGTGAGTCCGGGACAGGGGACTACAATGAGCAGTTCTTC.